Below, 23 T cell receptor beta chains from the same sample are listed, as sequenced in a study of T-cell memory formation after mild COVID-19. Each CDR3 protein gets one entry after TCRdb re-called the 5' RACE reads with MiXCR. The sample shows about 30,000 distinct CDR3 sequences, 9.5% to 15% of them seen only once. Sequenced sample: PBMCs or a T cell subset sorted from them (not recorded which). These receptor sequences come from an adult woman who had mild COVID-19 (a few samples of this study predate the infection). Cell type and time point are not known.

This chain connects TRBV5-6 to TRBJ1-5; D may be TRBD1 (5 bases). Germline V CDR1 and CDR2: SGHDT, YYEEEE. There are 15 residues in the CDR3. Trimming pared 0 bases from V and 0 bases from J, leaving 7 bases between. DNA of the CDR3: TGTGCCAGCAGCTTGGTGGGGGTTAGCAATCAGCCCCAGCATTTT. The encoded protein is CASSLVGVSNQPQHF.

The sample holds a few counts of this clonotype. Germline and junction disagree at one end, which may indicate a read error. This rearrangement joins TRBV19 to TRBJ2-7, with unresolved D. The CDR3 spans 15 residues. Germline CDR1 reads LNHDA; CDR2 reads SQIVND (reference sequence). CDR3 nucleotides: TGTGCCAGTAGTATATCAGGAGAGACGGCCTACGCGCAGTACTTC. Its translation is CASSISGETAYAQYF.

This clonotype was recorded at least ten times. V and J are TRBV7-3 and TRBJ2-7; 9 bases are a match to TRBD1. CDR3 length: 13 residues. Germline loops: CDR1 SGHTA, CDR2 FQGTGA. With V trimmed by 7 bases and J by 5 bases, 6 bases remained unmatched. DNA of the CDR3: TGTGCCAGCAACCCCGGGACAGGGAACGAGCAGTACTTC. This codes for CASNPGTGNEQYF.

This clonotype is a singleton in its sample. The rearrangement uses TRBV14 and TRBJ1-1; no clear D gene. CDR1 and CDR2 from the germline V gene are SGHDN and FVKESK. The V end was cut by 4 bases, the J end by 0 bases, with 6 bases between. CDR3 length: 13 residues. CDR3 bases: TGTGCCAGCAGCCCCTCATTGAACACTGAAGCTTTCTTT. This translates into CASSPSLNTEAFF.

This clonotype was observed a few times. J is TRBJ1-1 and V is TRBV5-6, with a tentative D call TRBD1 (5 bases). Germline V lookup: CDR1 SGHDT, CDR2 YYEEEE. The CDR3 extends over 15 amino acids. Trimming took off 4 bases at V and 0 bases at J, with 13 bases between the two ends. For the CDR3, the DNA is TGTGCCAGCAGCCCCGGCTCAGGGATGAACACTGAAGCTTTCTTT. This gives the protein CASSPGSGMNTEAFF. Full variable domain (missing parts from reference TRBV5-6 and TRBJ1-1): DAGVTQSPTHLIKTRGQQVTLRCSPKSGHDTVSWYQQALGQGPQFIFQYYEEEERQRGNFPDRFSGHQFPNYSSELNVNALLLGDSALYLCASSPGSGMNTEAFFGQGTRLTVV.

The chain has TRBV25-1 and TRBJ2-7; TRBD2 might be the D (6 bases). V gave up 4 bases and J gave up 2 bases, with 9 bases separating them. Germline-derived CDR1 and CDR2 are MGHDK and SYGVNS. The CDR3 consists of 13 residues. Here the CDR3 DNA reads TGTGCCAGCAGTGGGAGGGCGCCCTACGAGCAGTACTTC. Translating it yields CASSGRAPYEQYF.

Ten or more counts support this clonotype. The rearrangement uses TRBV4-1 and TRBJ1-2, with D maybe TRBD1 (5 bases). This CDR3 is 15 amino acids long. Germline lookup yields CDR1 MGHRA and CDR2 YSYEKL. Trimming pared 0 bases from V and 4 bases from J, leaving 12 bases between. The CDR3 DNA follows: TGCGCCAGCAGCCAAGAGCAGGGTCCTTTCTATGGCTACACCTTC. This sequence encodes CASSQEQGPFYGYTF.

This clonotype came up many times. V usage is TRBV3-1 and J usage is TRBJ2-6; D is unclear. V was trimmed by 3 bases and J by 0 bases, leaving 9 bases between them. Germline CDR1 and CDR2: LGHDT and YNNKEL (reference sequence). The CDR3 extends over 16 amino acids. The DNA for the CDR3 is TGTGCCAGCAGCCACGACGGATACTCTGGGGCCAACGTCCTGACTTTC. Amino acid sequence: CASSHDGYSGANVLTF.

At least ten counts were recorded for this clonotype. The CDR3, as DNA: TGTGCCAGCAGCTTAGCTGTAGGGAGAACAGATACGCAGTATTTT. Translated, it gives CASSLAVGRTDTQYF. The V gene is TRBV7-2, the J gene TRBJ2-3, with a weak D call TRBD2 (5 bases). Germline V gives CDR1 SGHTA, CDR2 FQGNSA. The length of the CDR3 is 15 residues. V was cut by 0 bases and J by 3 bases, with 10 bases left in between. Full variable domain (missing parts from reference TRBV7-2 and TRBJ2-3): GAGVSQSPSNKVTEKGKDVELRCDPISGHTALYWYRQSLGQGLEFLIYFQGNSAPDKSGLPSDRFSAERTGGSVSTLTIQRTQQEDSAVYLCASSLAVGRTDTQYFGPGTRLTVL.

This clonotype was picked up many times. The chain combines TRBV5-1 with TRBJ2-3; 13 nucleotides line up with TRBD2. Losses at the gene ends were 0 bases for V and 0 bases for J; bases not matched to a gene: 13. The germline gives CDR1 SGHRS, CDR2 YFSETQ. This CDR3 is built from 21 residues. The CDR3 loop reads CASSLGLAGGNPFISTDTQYF. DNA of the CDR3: TGCGCCAGCAGCTTGGGACTAGCGGGAGGCAACCCTTTCATTAGCACAGATACGCAGTATTTT. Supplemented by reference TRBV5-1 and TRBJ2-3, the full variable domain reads KAGVTQTPRYLIKTRGQQVTLSCSPISGHRSVSWYQQTPGQGLQFLFEYFSETQRNKGNFPGRFSGRQFSNSRSEMNVSTLELGDSALYLCASSLGLAGGNPFISTDTQYFGPGTRLTVL.

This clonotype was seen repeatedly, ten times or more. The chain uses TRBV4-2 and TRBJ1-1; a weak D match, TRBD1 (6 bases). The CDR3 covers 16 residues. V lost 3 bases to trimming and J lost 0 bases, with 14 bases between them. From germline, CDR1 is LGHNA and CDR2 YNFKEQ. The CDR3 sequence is CASSHSGGQMNTEAFF. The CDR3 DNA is TGTGCCAGCAGCCACTCGGGGGGGCAGATGAACACTGAAGCTTTCTTT.

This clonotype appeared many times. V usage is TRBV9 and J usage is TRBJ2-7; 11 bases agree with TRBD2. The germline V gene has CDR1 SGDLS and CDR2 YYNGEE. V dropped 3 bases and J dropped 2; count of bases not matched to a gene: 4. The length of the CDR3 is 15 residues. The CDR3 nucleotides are TGTGCCAGCAGCGGCGGGACTAGCGGCACCTACGAGCAGTACTTC. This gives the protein CASSGGTSGTYEQYF.

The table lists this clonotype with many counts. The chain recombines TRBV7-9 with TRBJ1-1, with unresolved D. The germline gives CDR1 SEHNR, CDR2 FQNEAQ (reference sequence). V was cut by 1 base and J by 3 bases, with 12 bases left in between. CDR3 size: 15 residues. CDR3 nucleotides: TGTGCCAGCAGCTTAGGACTTTTTCTGGACACTGAAGCTTTCTTT. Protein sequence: CASSLGLFLDTEAFF.

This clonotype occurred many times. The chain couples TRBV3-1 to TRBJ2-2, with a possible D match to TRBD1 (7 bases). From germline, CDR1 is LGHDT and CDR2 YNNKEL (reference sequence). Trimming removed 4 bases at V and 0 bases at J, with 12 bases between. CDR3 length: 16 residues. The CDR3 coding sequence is TGTGCCAGCAGCCCGCGGGACAGCACGAACACCGGGGAGCTGTTTTTT. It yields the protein CASSPRDSTNTGELFF.

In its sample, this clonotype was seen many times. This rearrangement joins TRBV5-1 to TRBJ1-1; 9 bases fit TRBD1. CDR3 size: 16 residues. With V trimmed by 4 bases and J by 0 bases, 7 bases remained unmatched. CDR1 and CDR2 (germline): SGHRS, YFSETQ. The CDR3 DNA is TGCGCCAGCAGCCGGACAGGGGCCACCATGAACACTGAAGCTTTCTTT. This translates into CASSRTGATMNTEAFF.

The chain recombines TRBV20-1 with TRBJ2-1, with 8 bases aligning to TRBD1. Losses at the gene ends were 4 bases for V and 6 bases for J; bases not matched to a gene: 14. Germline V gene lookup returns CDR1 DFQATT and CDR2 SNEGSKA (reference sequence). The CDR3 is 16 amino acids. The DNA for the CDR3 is TGCAGTGCTAACGATCTCGAGGACAGGGTCTTCAATGAGCAGTTCTTC. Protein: CSANDLEDRVFNEQFF.

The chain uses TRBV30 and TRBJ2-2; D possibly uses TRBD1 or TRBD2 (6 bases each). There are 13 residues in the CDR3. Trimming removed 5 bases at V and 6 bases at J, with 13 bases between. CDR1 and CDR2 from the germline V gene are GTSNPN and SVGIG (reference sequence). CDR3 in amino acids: CAWHREAAGELFF. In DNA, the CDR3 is TGTGCCTGGCACAGGGAGGCCGCCGGGGAGCTGTTTTTT. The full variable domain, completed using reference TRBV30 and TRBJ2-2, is SQTIHQWPATLVQPVGSPLSLECTVEGTSNPNLYWYRQAAGRGLQLLFYSVGIGQISSEVPQNLSASRPQDRQFILSSKKLLLSDSGFYLCAWHREAAGELFFGEGSRLTVL.

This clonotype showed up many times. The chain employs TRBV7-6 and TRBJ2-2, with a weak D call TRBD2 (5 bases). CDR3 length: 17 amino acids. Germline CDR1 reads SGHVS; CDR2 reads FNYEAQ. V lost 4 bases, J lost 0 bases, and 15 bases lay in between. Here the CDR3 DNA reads TGTGCCAGCAGCTGGCTAGGGAGCGGCACGAACACCGGGGAGCTGTTTTTT. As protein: CASSWLGSGTNTGELFF.

CDR3 nucleotide sequence: TGTGCCATCAGTGAGTCGATGGGTCATGAAGCTTTCTTT. Translated: CAISESMGHEAFF. V and J are TRBV10-3 and TRBJ1-1; no firm D call. With 0 bases removed from V and 7 bases from J, the gap between germline ends came to 9 bases. The length of the CDR3 is 13 residues. Germline loops: CDR1 ENHRY, CDR2 SYGVKD.

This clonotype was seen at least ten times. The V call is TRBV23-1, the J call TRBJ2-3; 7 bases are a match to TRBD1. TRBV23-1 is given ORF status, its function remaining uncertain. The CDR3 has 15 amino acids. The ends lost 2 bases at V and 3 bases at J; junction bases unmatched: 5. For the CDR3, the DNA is TGCGCCAGCAGTCAAAGACAGGGAGTGACAGATACGCAGTATTTT. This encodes CASSQRQGVTDTQYF.

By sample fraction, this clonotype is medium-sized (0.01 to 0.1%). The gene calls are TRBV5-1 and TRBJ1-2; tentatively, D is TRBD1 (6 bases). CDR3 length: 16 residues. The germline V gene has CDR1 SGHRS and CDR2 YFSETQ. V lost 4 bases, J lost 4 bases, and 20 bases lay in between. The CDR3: CASSPGQLLTSYGYTF. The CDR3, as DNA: TGCGCCAGCAGCCCCGGACAGCTACTTACTTCCTATGGCTACACCTTC.

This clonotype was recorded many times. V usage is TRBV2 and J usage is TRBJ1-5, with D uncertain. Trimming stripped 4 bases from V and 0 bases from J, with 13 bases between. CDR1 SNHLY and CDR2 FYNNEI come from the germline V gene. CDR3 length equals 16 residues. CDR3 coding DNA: TGTGCCAGCAGTGGGGAATTTAGGGCTAGCAATCAGCCCCAGCATTTT. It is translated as CASSGEFRASNQPQHF. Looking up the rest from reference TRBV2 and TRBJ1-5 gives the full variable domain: EPEVTQTPSHQVTQMGQEVILRCVPISNHLYFYWYRQILGQKVEFLVSFYNNEISEKSEIFDDQFSVERPDGSNFTLKIRSTKLEDSAMYFCASSGEFRASNQPQHFGDGTRLSIL.

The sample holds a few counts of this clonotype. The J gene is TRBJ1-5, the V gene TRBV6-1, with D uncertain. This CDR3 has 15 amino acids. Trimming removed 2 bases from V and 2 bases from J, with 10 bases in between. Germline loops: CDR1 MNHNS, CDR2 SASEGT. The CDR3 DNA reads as TGTGCCAGCAGTGAACTGGGCGGTGGCAATCAGCCCCAGCATTTT. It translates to CASSELGGGNQPQHF.